The 17 T cell receptor beta chains reported below all come from one sample, sequenced in a study of cytomegalovirus exposure and HLA in healthy donors. The assay was immunoSEQ multiplex PCR, and TCRdb's table has in-frame clones only and misses some. The table records 150,000 to 250,000 clones, roughly 81% of them present only once. Specimen: PBMCs. These receptors originate from a woman aged 25-40 years in good health and CMV-seronegative.

To note about this clone: This same CDR3 is encoded by further DNA sequences in the sample. The gene calls are TRBV28 and TRBJ2-7, with 12 bases identical to TRBD2. The V segment lost 5 bases and the J segment 0 bases; nucleotides outside the gene matches: 2. The CDR3 sequence is 15 residues long. Germline V gene data show CDR1 as MDHEN and CDR2 as SYDVKM. The CDR3: CASSQTSGGSYEQYF. In DNA form, the CDR3 reads TGTGCCAGCAGTCAGACTAGCGGGGGCTCCTACGAGCAGTACTTC.

The chain carries TRBV5-1 and TRBJ2-7; the match to TRBD1 covers 8 bases. The V and J ends lost 3 bases and 1 base, in that order; junction bases with no gene match: 9. This CDR3 is 16 amino acids long. Germline V gene sequence: CDR1 SGHRS, CDR2 YFSETQ. Here the CDR3 reads CASSWNRGAVSYEQYF. CDR3 nucleotide sequence: TGCGCCAGCAGCTGGAACAGGGGGGCGGTATCCTACGAGCAGTACTTC.

This clone was seen more than once but under ten times. The rearrangement joins TRBV4-2 to TRBJ1-5; D possibly corresponds to TRBD1 (5 bases). Between the trimmed V and J ends, which lost 2 bases and 10 bases, there was a span of 27 bases. There are 18 residues in the CDR3. Per germline, CDR1 LGHNA and CDR2 YNFKEQ. The CDR3: CASSQYSQGATGFEPQHF. CDR3 nucleotides: TGTGCCAGCAGCCAATACTCGCAGGGTGCCACGGGCTTTGAACCCCAGCATTTT.

The rearrangement uses TRBV5-4 and TRBJ2-5; the D gene is possibly TRBD2 (6 bases). V gave up 4 bases and J gave up 5 bases, with 12 bases separating them. The CDR3 totals 13 residues. Germline assignment: CDR1 SGHNT and CDR2 YYREEE (reference sequence). The DNA for the CDR3 is TGTGCCAGCAGCCTCTATGGGAGGGAGACCCAGTACTTC. Amino acids: CASSLYGRETQYF.

In its sample, this clone was seen once. The gene calls are TRBV19 and TRBJ1-3; 7 bases agree with TRBD1. The length of the CDR3 is 16 residues. Germline trimming cut 4 bases from V and 6 bases from J; bases unmatched to any gene: 12. Looked up from germline, CDR1 is LNHDA and CDR2 is SQIVND (reference sequence). Here the CDR3 reads CASSTLGQARLNTIYF. The CDR3 DNA reads TGTGCCAGTAGTACCCTAGGACAGGCGCGGTTAAACACCATATATTTT.

V gene TRBV14 combines with J gene TRBJ1-1; D may be TRBD1 (5 bases). From germline, CDR1 is SGHDN and CDR2 FVKESK. Trimming took off 4 bases at V and 0 bases at J, with 18 bases between the two ends. The CDR3 runs to 17 residues. The CDR3 reads CASSLPRQTQMNTEAFF. CDR3 DNA: TGTGCCAGCAGCCTTCCTAGACAGACCCAAATGAACACTGAAGCTTTCTTT.

The chain is built from TRBV28 and TRBJ1-1, with 9 bases fitting TRBD1. This CDR3 is 14 amino acids long. In germline, CDR1 is MDHEN, CDR2 SYDVKM. The V segment lost 7 bases and the J segment 2 bases; nucleotides outside the gene matches: 5. The CDR3 sequence is CASTPTGGNTEAFF. CDR3 coding DNA: TGTGCCAGCACTCCTACAGGGGGCAACACTGAAGCTTTCTTT.

For this clone: Sequence at one end of the junction differs from germline and may be a read error. In the same sample, other DNA sequences code for this CDR3. The chain joins TRBV7-9 to TRBJ1-4, with TRBD1 matching 9 bases. The CDR3 runs to 14 residues. Germline V CDR1 and CDR2: SEHNR, FQNEAQ (reference sequence). CDR3 residues: CASSLGTGREKLFF. CDR3 nucleotide sequence: TGTGCCAGCAGTTTAGGGACAGGGCGTGAAAAACTGTTTTTT.

This clone has just one count. The chain has TRBV4-2 and TRBJ2-3; TRBD2 is a possible D gene (5 bases). V was trimmed by 1 base and J by 6 bases, leaving 11 bases between them. The CDR3 length is 14 residues. From germline, CDR1 is LGHNA and CDR2 YNFKEQ. For the CDR3, the DNA is TGTGCCAGCAGCCAAGTCGGGGATATGGATACGCAGTATTTT. Protein product: CASSQVGDMDTQYF.

This clone turned up a few times. J is TRBJ1-6 and V is TRBV6-6; D unresolved. Trimming took 2 bases from V and 7 from J, leaving 9 bases between them. This CDR3 spans 14 amino acids. Per the germline V gene, CDR1 is MNHNY and CDR2 is SVGAGI (reference sequence). The CDR3 reads CASSYTRNNSPLHF. CDR3 DNA: TGTGCCAGCAGTTACACCAGGAACAATTCACCCCTCCACTTT.

CDR3 residues: CAWSVQASLLPYGYTF. DNA of the CDR3: TGTGCCTGGAGTGTACAGGCCAGCCTATTACCCTATGGCTACACCTTC. The V call is TRBV30, the J call TRBJ1-2; perhaps TRBD1 as D (5 bases). The V end lost 0 bases, the J end lost 4 bases, and 18 bases lay between the germline ends. Germline CDR1 and CDR2: GTSNPN and SVGIG (reference sequence). The CDR3 runs 16 residues.

This clone occurred once. The chain recombines TRBV28 with TRBJ1-1; D gene uncertain. V lost 4 bases and J lost 5, with 11 bases in between. The CDR3 contains 13 residues. From germline, CDR1 is MDHEN and CDR2 SYDVKM. CDR3 amino acids: CASSSIRGTEAFF. The CDR3 nucleotides are TGTGCCAGCAGTTCCATCCGGGGAACTGAAGCTTTCTTT.

The rearrangement links TRBV4-2 to TRBJ1-4, with 9 bases lining up with TRBD1. The germline CDR1 and CDR2 sequences are LGHNA and YNFKEQ. V was pared by 3 bases and J by 11 bases, with 7 bases of the junction left unmatched. CDR3 length equals 14 residues. The CDR3 region has the DNA TGTGCCAGCAGCCAGCGCGGGACAGGGTTTAAACTGTTTTTT. It encodes CASSQRGTGFKLFF.

The rearrangement joins TRBV5-6 to TRBJ2-3; TRBD1 matches at 11 bases. This CDR3 comprises 17 residues. Germline values: CDR1 SGHDT, CDR2 YYEEEE. Trimming cost V 4 bases and J 1 base; bases outside gene matches: 8. Here the CDR3 DNA reads TGTGCCAGCAGCGGGGAACGGACAGGGGGCGGCACAGATACGCAGTATTTT. Amino acids: CASSGERTGGGTDTQYF.

This clone showed up just a few times. V is TRBV20-1 and J is TRBJ2-1, with D possibly TRBD1 on 5 matching bases. Trimming took 3 bases from V and 8 from J, leaving 8 bases between them. Germline CDR1 is DFQATT and CDR2 is SNEGSKA (reference sequence). The CDR3 has 11 amino acids. CDR3 sequence reads: CSARTVYEQFF. CDR3 sequence (DNA): TGCAGTGCTAGGACAGTCTATGAGCAGTTCTTC.

This clone was seen a handful of times. The chain couples TRBV5-1 to TRBJ1-1, with D hard to call. The CDR3 runs to 14 residues. V shed 0 bases and J shed 5 bases, with 11 bases lying between them. From germline, CDR1 is SGHRS and CDR2 YFSETQ. The CDR3 spells CASSLEAIRTEAFF. The CDR3 DNA reads TGCGCCAGCAGCTTGGAAGCGATCCGAACTGAAGCTTTCTTT.

V gene TRBV18 combines with J gene TRBJ1-6, with D hard to call. V lost 3 bases to trimming and J lost 10 bases, with 19 bases between them. CDR1 KGHSH and CDR2 LQKENI come from the germline V gene. The CDR3 runs 16 residues. The CDR3 spells CASSPGFGGRPSPLHF. Here the CDR3 DNA reads TGTGCCAGCTCACCTGGTTTTGGAGGGCGGCCCTCACCCCTCCACTTT.